This T cell receptor (beta chain) was captured by sequencing in a study of cytomegalovirus exposure and HLA in healthy donors. This CDR3 spans 15 amino acids. CDR1 and CDR2 (germline): MNHEY, SVGAGI. V was clipped by 8 bases and J by 6 bases; unmatched bases: 9. General study results and limits: For most TCR beta V segments, an earlier analysis put the productive rate at about 87% or about 30% of the time. What a later analysis showed was that several of the most significant clusters appeared linked to common viral pathogens.

Note on this clone: Antigen: not known.

The PCR was carried out with 60 Vbeta primers and 13 Jbeta primers. Generated by immunoSEQ multiplex PCR, the TCRdb table keeps only in-frame clones and is missing some. Of approximately 160,000 clones listed, about four fifths were seen once; the top ten hold 7% to 8.5%. This sequence originates from a male donor in good health and CMV-seropositive. The sequencing input was PBMCs. The chain recombines TRBV6-5 with TRBJ2-1; 11 positions agree with TRBD1. The chain's CDR3 is CASRPGQGALNEQFF. In DNA form, the CDR3 reads TGTGCCAGCCGTCCCGGACAGGGGGCCCTCAATGAGCAGTTCTTC.